This T cell receptor beta chain comes out of a study of PD-1 blockade in classical Hodgkin lymphoma. Findings of the study overall: Patients newly diagnosed and complete responders had comparable baseline diversity. Repertoires differed for reasons still undefined, possibly disease activity or prior therapy.

Using immunoSEQ multiplex PCR, the repertoire was profiled, and TCRdb retains in-frame clones only, with some absent. The sample records about 28,000 clones, 78% being singletons. In every patient, relapse followed autologous stem cell transplantation, while exposure to brentuximab vedotin differed. With respect to this clone: What it binds is not known.

V lost 4 bases to trimming and J lost 5 bases, with 8 bases between them. Looked up from germline, CDR1 is MDHEN and CDR2 is SYDVKM. The CDR3 sequence is 13 residues long. This TCR was recovered from a human donor with classical Hodgkin lymphoma. Sequences were derived from peripheral blood mononuclear cells (PBMCs), sampled before the second cycle of nivolumab. J is TRBJ1-4 and V is TRBV28; D gene ambiguous. The CDR3 spells CASSSTLNEKLFF. Written as DNA, the CDR3 is TGTGCCAGCAGTTCTACTTTGAATGAAAAACTGTTTTTT.